Presented here are 10 T cell receptor beta chains from one specimen sequenced in a study of blood T cell repertoires in COVID-19. Libraries were prepared by immunoSEQ multiplex PCR; TCRdb keeps only in-frame clonotypes and omits some of them. The data hold some 390,000 clones, with around nine tenths observed a single time. Sequencing was performed on PBMCs or T cells enriched from blood (not recorded which). The receptor set was obtained from a woman in her thirties who had recovered from COVID-19.

A note on this clone: The same CDR3 also results from other DNA sequences found in this sample. The chain recombines TRBV27 with TRBJ2-7; TRBD2 might be the D (7 bases). Germline V gives CDR1 MNHEY, CDR2 SMNVEV (reference sequence). Trimming left V 3 bases short and J 2 bases short, with 14 bases between. The CDR3 runs 15 residues. The CDR3 sequence: CASSLRGGPTYEQYF. CDR3 in DNA: TGTGCCAGCAGTTTGAGGGGGGGACCGACCTACGAGCAGTACTTC.

V and J are TRBV7-3 and TRBJ2-1; 7 bases align to TRBD1. J gave up 4 bases and V 4 bases, and 7 bases lay outside the gene matches. The CDR3 is made up of 15 amino acids. Looked up from germline, CDR1 is SGHTA and CDR2 is FQGTGA. CDR3 residues: CASSSTGSGYNEQFF. CDR3 DNA sequence: TGTGCCAGCAGCTCGACAGGGTCGGGTTACAATGAGCAGTTCTTC.

The rearrangement links TRBV5-5 to TRBJ1-1; 9 nucleotides match TRBD1. V trimming: 3 bases; J trimming: 4 bases; junction bases outside the gene matches: 16. The CDR3 runs to 18 residues. Germline V gene sequence: CDR1 SGHKS, CDR2 YYEKEE (reference sequence). CDR3 bases: TGTGCCAGCAGCTACGGCTACAGGGGGCCACAGGTCTTCACTGAAGCTTTCTTT. It specifies CASSYGYRGPQVFTEAFF.

V and J are TRBV13 and TRBJ1-5; a possible D gene is TRBD1 (6 bases). Deletions cut 5 bases from V and 6 bases from J, with 17 bases between. The CDR3 is 15 amino acids. Germline assignment: CDR1 PRHDT and CDR2 FYEKMQ (reference sequence). The CDR3 sequence is CASSLNREGSQPQHF. The CDR3 DNA reads TGTGCCAGCAGCCTGAACAGGGAGGGATCTCAGCCCCAGCATTTT. Supplemented by reference TRBV13 and TRBJ1-5, the full variable domain reads AAGVIQSPRHLIKEKRETATLKCYPIPRHDTVYWYQQGPGQDPQFLISFYEKMQSDKGSIPDRFSAQQFSDYHSELNMSSLELGDSALYFCASSLNREGSQPQHFGDGTRLSIL.

This chain joins TRBV19 and TRBJ2-3; 7 positions agree with TRBD2. Unmatched junction bases numbered 11, after V lost 5 bases and J lost 0 bases. Looked up from germline, CDR1 is LNHDA and CDR2 is SQIVND (reference sequence). The CDR3 sequence is 17 residues long. In nucleotides, the CDR3 is TGTGCCAGTAGTCTCACCAGCACGGGAGGAAGCACAGATACGCAGTATTTT. It is translated as CASSLTSTGGSTDTQYF. Full variable domain (missing parts from reference TRBV19 and TRBJ2-3): DGGITQSPKYLFRKEGQNVTLSCEQNLNHDAMYWYRQDPGQGLRLIYYSQIVNDFQKGDIAEGYSVSREKKESFPLTVTSAQKNPTAFYLCASSLTSTGGSTDTQYFGPGTRLTVL.

The genes are TRBV3-1 (or the pseudogene TRBV3-2) and TRBJ1-5; TRBD1 agrees at 10 bases. CDR3 length: 17 residues. The V segment lost 8 bases and the J segment 3 bases; nucleotides outside the gene matches: 13. In germline, CDR1 is LGHDT, CDR2 YNNKEL (reference sequence). CDR3 in DNA: TGTGCCAGCCCCAGCACCGGGACAGGGGACTTCAATCAGCCCCAGCATTTT. This sequence encodes CASPSTGTGDFNQPQHF.

This chain connects TRBV15 to TRBJ1-2; D gene uncertain. Trimming cost V 9 bases and J 2 bases, with 13 bases left between them. Germline assignment: CDR1 LNHNV and CDR2 YYDKDF (reference sequence). The CDR3 extends over 13 amino acids. In DNA, the CDR3 is TGTGCCACTGGCCGTGAGACAAACTATGGCTACACCTTC. As protein: CATGRETNYGYTF.

The chain recombines TRBV2 with TRBJ2-2; 7 positions match TRBD2. Germline lookup yields CDR1 SNHLY and CDR2 FYNNEI. V was clipped by 9 bases and J by 4 bases; unmatched bases: 8. The CDR3 is made up of 14 amino acids. The CDR3 protein is CASEIAGVTGELFF. In DNA, the CDR3 is TGTGCCAGTGAAATTGCGGGGGTCACCGGGGAGCTGTTTTTT.

The chain couples TRBV7-8 to TRBJ1-2; D is unclear. Germline V gene data show CDR1 as SGHVS and CDR2 as FQNEAQ. Trimming removed 4 bases at V and 4 bases at J, with 10 bases between. The CDR3 sequence is 13 residues long. The CDR3 loop is CASSSRRSYGYTF. The DNA for the CDR3 is TGTGCCAGCAGCTCCCGCAGAAGCTATGGCTACACCTTC.

Only one count was recorded for this clone. The V call is TRBV24-1, the J call TRBJ2-3, with a possible D match to TRBD1 (6 bases). The V end lost 5 bases, the J end lost 3 bases, and 11 bases lay between the germline ends. The V gene's germline CDR1 is KGHDR and CDR2 SFDVKD. The CDR3 sequence is 14 residues long. CDR3 amino acids: CATSASGVTDTQYF. CDR3 nucleotide sequence: TGTGCCACCAGTGCCTCAGGGGTAACAGATACGCAGTATTTT.